This TCR beta chain emerged from a study of beta chain features in type 1 diabetes. General study results and limits: PCR may have favored shorter templates equally in patients and controls. Cells expressing TCR highly could be over-represented by cDNA sequencing.

Purities in excess of 95% were seen in all sorted populations. Expressed TCRB transcripts were sequenced because the isolated RNA had all been reverse transcribed beforehand. Libraries were prepared by immunoSEQ multiplex PCR; TCRdb keeps only in-frame clonotypes and omits some of them. The table records about 110,000 clones, almost 40% of them present only once. Germline V gene sequence: CDR1 SNHLY, CDR2 FYNNEI. This CDR3 has 14 residues. Trimming took 1 base from V and 4 from J, leaving 10 bases between them. Points on this clone: The antigen is unknown.

Sequencing was carried out using stem cell memory CD4+ T cells from blood. The sequence was obtained from a woman aged 18-29 years in good health. The chain uses TRBV2 and TRBJ1-1; possible D gene TRBD1, 5 bases. CDR3 nucleotide sequence: TGTGCCAGCAGTGAAGGGGGGACTATCACTGAAGCTTTCTTT. It encodes CASSEGGTITEAFF.